These T cell receptor beta chains were read from a single sample in a study of graft-versus-host responses after intestinal transplantation. The assay was immunoSEQ multiplex PCR, and TCRdb's table has in-frame clones only and misses some. This sample has some 9,800 clones, with around 29% found just once. The sequencing used alloreactive CD4+ T cells from a mixed lymphocyte reaction culture, collected before transplantation. These receptors all come from a human patient who was an organ donor for intestinal transplantation. Each CDR3 is given with its conserved first and last residue. D genes are given only for firm matches. Clone size is shown for a subset of rows, as once, few, many or a class of expanded clone.

length,size,D,V,J,CDR3,DNA
14,.,TRBD1,TRBV7-9,TRBJ1-5,CASSLTGGNQPQHF,TGTGCCAGCAGCTTAACAGGGGGCAATCAGCCCCAGCATTTT
16,.,TRBD1,TRBV4-1,TRBJ1-1,CASSQNTGVANTEAFF,TGCGCCAGCAGCCAGAACACAGGGGTAGCCAACACTGAAGCTTTCTTT
15,.,.,TRBV9,TRBJ1-4,CASSVGAAWEEKLFF,TGTGCCAGCAGCGTAGGCGCGGCTTGGGAAGAAAAACTGTTTTTT
15,.,.,TRBV6-6,TRBJ1-2,CASSWEVRLNYGYTF,TGTGCCAGCAGCTGGGAGGTCAGGTTAAACTATGGCTACACCTTC
15,medium-sized,.,TRBV28,TRBJ2-1,CASSLRGGLHNEQFF,TGTGCCAGCAGTTTACGCGGGGGCCTTCACAATGAGCAGTTCTTC
14,medium-sized,TRBD1,TRBV5-1,TRBJ1-3,CASRRQGAGNTIYF,TGCGCCAGCAGGAGACAGGGGGCTGGAAACACCATATATTTT
17,.,TRBD1,TRBV7-9,TRBJ1-2,CASSLVWTQGGAGGYTF,TGTGCCAGCAGCTTAGTCTGGACCCAAGGGGGCGCGGGTGGCTACACCTTC
15,few,.,TRBV6-5,TRBJ2-7,CASSYSTGGTYEQYF,TGTGCCAGCAGTTACTCGACAGGAGGGACCTACGAGCAGTACTTC
14,medium-sized,TRBD2,TRBV29-1,TRBJ2-3,CSVVSGGRADTQYF,TGCAGCGTGGTTAGCGGGGGGCGGGCAGATACGCAGTATTTT
12,few,TRBD1,TRBV6-1,TRBJ1-2,CASRDGTVGYTF,TGTGCCAGCAGGGATGGGACAGTCGGCTACACCTTC
12,.,.,TRBV11-3,TRBJ2-7,CASSWQGWEQYF,TGTGCCAGCAGCTGGCAGGGTTGGGAGCAGTACTTC
12,.,.,TRBV5-4,TRBJ2-2,CASSIHTGELFF,TGTGCCAGCAGCATACACACCGGGGAGCTGTTTTTT
13,.,.,TRBV7-9,TRBJ2-3,CASSPSRPDTQYF,TGTGCCAGCAGCCCCTCGAGACCAGATACGCAGTATTTT
12,few,.,TRBV5-1,TRBJ2-7,CASSLGTYEQYF,TGCGCCAGCAGCTTGGGGACCTACGAGCAGTACTTC
12,medium-sized,.,TRBV10-1,TRBJ2-7,CASSESSTEQYF,TGCGCCAGCAGTGAGTCTTCCACGGAGCAGTACTTC
14,few,TRBD1,TRBV29-1,TRBJ1-1,CSATPGTGNTEAFF,TGCAGCGCTACACCCGGGACAGGGAACACTGAAGCTTTCTTT
15,.,TRBD2,TRBV6-5,TRBJ2-7,CASSWVAGGNYEQYF,TGTGCCAGCAGTTGGGTAGCGGGGGGAAACTACGAGCAGTACTTC
12,medium-sized,.,TRBV7-9,TRBJ1-6,CASSLDYSPLHF,TGTGCCAGCAGCTTAGATTATTCACCCCTCCACTTT
14,.,.,TRBV6-4,TRBJ1-4,CASSETASNEKLFF,TGTGCCAGCAGTGAGACAGCCTCTAATGAAAAACTGTTTTTT
13,.,TRBD1,TRBV28,TRBJ2-7,CASKQGNSYEQYF,TGTGCCAGCAAACAGGGGAATTCCTACGAGCAGTACTTC
10,few,.,TRBV5-4,TRBJ2-1,CASSFNEQFF,TGTGCCAGCAGCTTCAATGAGCAGTTCTTC
18,.,TRBD2,TRBV4-2,TRBJ2-7,CASSQDLRRGGAFHEQYF,TGTGCCAGCAGCCAAGATCTAAGGCGCGGGGGGGCCTTCCACGAGCAGTACTTC
15,.,.,TRBV4-1,TRBJ2-5,CASSQGTTLKETQYF,TGCGCCAGCAGCCAAGGTACGACACTTAAAGAGACCCAGTACTTC
15,.,.,TRBV27,TRBJ2-7,CASSPRGTRGYEQYF,TGTGCCAGCAGTCCTAGGGGGACCAGGGGCTACGAGCAGTACTTC
15,few,.,TRBV6-5,TRBJ1-6,CASTSVYVYNSPLHF,TGTGCCAGCACTTCGGTGTATGTATATAATTCACCCCTCCACTTT
14,medium-sized,.,TRBV4-2,TRBJ2-7,CASSQEGADYEQYF,TGTGCCAGCAGCCAAGAGGGTGCGGATTACGAGCAGTACTTC
13,.,.,TRBV11-3,TRBJ2-5,CASSHVGVETQYF,TGTGCCAGCAGCCACGTTGGGGTTGAAACCCAGTACTTC
16,few,.,TRBV19,TRBJ2-6,CASSIGRRSGANVLTF,TGTGCCAGTAGTATAGGACGGCGCTCTGGGGCCAACGTCCTGACTTTC